This T cell receptor (beta chain) was identified in a study of cytomegalovirus exposure and HLA in healthy donors. About the study: An earlier analysis identified approximately 110 million unique TCR beta sequences in about 170 million T cells.

This clone has a count of ten or more. Its antigen is as yet unknown. With 60 Vbeta and 13 Jbeta primers, the PCR was carried out. Methods used by the authors: Later analysis identified 80 million to 90 million unique TCR beta chains, 9 million to 13 million shared. Produced via immunoSEQ multiplex PCR; TCRdb's table is partial and in-frame only. The V and J calls and clone size are taken from that table; D and trimming were inferred from the DNA. The data hold approximately 100,000 clones, with 65% to 80% observed a single time. Study observations and caveats: Further analysis was carried out later, and it showed several of the most significant clusters appearing linked to common viral pathogens.

The CDR3 spans 13 residues. Germline V gene sequence: CDR1 ENHRY, CDR2 SYGVKD. V shed 4 bases, J shed 9 bases, and the junction held 5 bases outside the gene matches. Input material: PBMCs. The TCR was taken from a man between 60 and 70 years old in good health and CMV-seropositive. The chain recombines TRBV10-3 with TRBJ2-1, with 8 bases fitting TRBD2. In nucleotides, the CDR3 is TGTGCCATCAGTGCCGCGGGGGGCCCTGAGCAGTTCTTC. Its translation is CAISAAGGPEQFF.